A selection of T cell receptor beta chains follows, all from one sample in a study of T cell responses to AZD1222 COVID-19 vaccine. Only in-frame clones appear in the TCRdb table, and some are missing; sequencing was by immunoSEQ multiplex PCR. The sample yields under 150,000 clones, under 90% seen once. The specimen comprised peripheral blood, sampled 28 days after the second AZD1222 dose. These receptor sequences come from an adult who received the AZD1222 COVID-19 vaccine. Both conserved end residues are part of each CDR3. A D gene is named only where the DNA matches it firmly. The size entry is marked missing in some rows and otherwise reads once, few, many or a size class.

D gene	CDR3 length	clone size	V gene	J gene	CDR3 protein	CDR3 DNA
NA	14	NA	TRBV14	TRBJ1-1	CASSRRTGNTEAFF	TGTGCCAGCAGCCGCAGGACGGGCAACACTGAAGCTTTCTTT
TRBD1	15	few	TRBV11-2	TRBJ1-1	CASSPRDRLNTEAFF	TGTGCCAGCAGCCCCAGGGACAGATTGAACACTGAAGCTTTCTTT
TRBD2	19	NA	TRBV7-6	TRBJ2-1	CASSPTSGGEISSYNEQFF	TGTGCCAGCAGCCCCACTAGCGGGGGAGAAATTAGCTCCTACAATGAGCAGTTCTTC
NA	17	NA	TRBV5-6	TRBJ1-3	CASSLGATLNSGNTIYF	TGTGCCAGCAGCTTGGGGGCGACACTAAACTCTGGAAACACCATATATTTT
TRBD2	17	NA	TRBV27	TRBJ2-7	CASSAFSSGSIWREQYF	TGTGCCAGCAGTGCTTTCTCTAGCGGGAGTATATGGCGGGAGCAGTACTTC
NA	12	NA	TRBV6-5	TRBJ1-6	CASRESNSPLHF	TGTGCCAGCAGGGAGAGTAATTCACCCCTCCACTTT
NA	16	NA	TRBV25-1	TRBJ1-2	CASSELWEGQIYGYTF	TGTGCCAGCAGTGAATTGTGGGAGGGGCAGATCTACGGCTACACCTTC
NA	14	NA	TRBV6-4	TRBJ1-2	CASSAQPGQYGYTF	TGTGCCAGCAGTGCCCAGCCGGGACAATATGGCTACACCTTC
NA	12	once	TRBV5-8	TRBJ1-1	CASRRHNTEAFF	TGTGCCAGCAGGAGACATAACACTGAAGCTTTCTTT
NA	15	NA	TRBV19	TRBJ1-1	CASSSSGRSNTEAFF	TGTGCCAGTAGTTCATCGGGCCGATCGAACACTGAAGCTTTCTTT
TRBD2	16	NA	TRBV10-1	TRBJ2-1	CASSEYLAGGKDEQFF	TGCGCCAGCAGTGAGTACCTAGCGGGAGGGAAGGATGAGCAGTTCTTC
NA	17	NA	TRBV5-4	TRBJ1-4	CASSLGGGTGAGEKLFF	TGTGCCAGCAGCTTGGGCGGGGGAACGGGGGCTGGTGAAAAACTGTTTTTT
NA	15	few	TRBV24-1	TRBJ2-2	CATNRDGTNTGELFF	TGTGCCACCAATCGGGACGGAACGAACACCGGGGAGCTGTTTTTT
NA	11	NA	TRBV28	TRBJ1-1	CASTLNTEAFF	TGTGCCAGCACCCTGAACACTGAAGCTTTCTTT
NA	14	NA	TRBV3-1/TRBV3-2	TRBJ1-5	CASSQGQNNQPQHF	TGTGCCAGCAGCCAAGGACAGAATAATCAGCCCCAGCATTTT
NA	12	NA	TRBV10-1	TRBJ2-1	CASSESGYEQFF	TGCGCCAGCAGTGAGTCGGGGTATGAGCAGTTCTTC
TRBD1	14	NA	TRBV6-5	TRBJ1-4	CASSRTGGYEKLFF	TGTGCCAGCAGTCGGACAGGGGGCTATGAAAAACTGTTTTTT
NA	14	NA	TRBV5-1	TRBJ2-6	CASTADSGANVLTF	TGCGCCAGCACCGCGGACTCTGGGGCCAACGTCCTGACTTTC
NA	12	NA	TRBV2	TRBJ1-5	CASSEGSQPQHF	TGTGCCAGCAGTGAGGGTTCTCAGCCCCAGCATTTT
NA	15	once	TRBV30	TRBJ2-3	CAWSVPVGMRYTQYF	TGTGCCTGGAGTGTACCGGTGGGGATGAGGTATACGCAGTATTTT
NA	17	NA	TRBV28	TRBJ2-4	CASSEARGDGVKNIQYF	TGTGCCAGCAGTGAGGCGAGGGGGGATGGGGTCAAAAACATTCAGTACTTC
NA	15	once	TRBV3-1/TRBV3-2	TRBJ2-5	CASSQEVLAQETQYF	TGTGCCAGCAGCCAAGAGGTTTTAGCTCAGGAGACCCAGTACTTC
TRBD1	13	NA	TRBV6-5	TRBJ1-1	CASRMTGGTEAFF	TGTGCCAGCAGGATGACAGGGGGCACTGAAGCTTTCTTT
NA	14	NA	TRBV19	TRBJ1-6	CASSLSNSNSPLHF	TGTGCCAGTTCCCTGTCTAATTCTAATTCACCCCTCCACTTT
NA	15	NA	TRBV6-4	TRBJ2-1	CASREQGGGSNEQFF	TGTGCCAGCAGAGAACAGGGAGGCGGGTCCAATGAGCAGTTCTTC
NA	14	NA	TRBV28	TRBJ2-3	CASTPSQFTDTQYF	TGTGCCAGCACCCCGTCGCAGTTCACAGATACGCAGTATTTT
NA	13	once	TRBV3-1/TRBV3-2	TRBJ1-5	CASSQVVNQPQHF	TGTGCCAGCAGCCAAGTGGTTAATCAGCCCCAGCATTTT
TRBD1	15	NA	TRBV19	TRBJ2-7	CASSIGGQGSGEQYF	TGTGCCAGTAGTATAGGCGGACAGGGGAGTGGCGAGCAGTACTTC
TRBD1	14	NA	TRBV6-2/TRBV6-3	TRBJ2-5	CASSDRVGQETQYF	TGTGCCAGCAGCGACAGGGTGGGCCAAGAGACCCAGTACTTC
NA	12	NA	TRBV7-2	TRBJ2-3	CASELNTDTQYF	TGTGCCAGCGAGCTTAATACAGATACGCAGTATTTT
TRBD1	15	NA	TRBV7-6	TRBJ1-3	CASSFDRGPGNTIYF	TGTGCCAGCAGCTTCGACAGGGGCCCTGGAAACACCATATATTTT
TRBD1	15	NA	TRBV28	TRBJ1-5	CASDRWDSTNQPQHF	TGTGCCAGCGACCGCTGGGACAGTACGAATCAGCCCCAGCATTTT
TRBD2	19	NA	TRBV29-1	TRBJ2-1	CSVGRRPSGGAGKYNEQFF	TGCAGCGTTGGTCGGAGGCCTAGCGGGGGGGCCGGTAAATACAATGAGCAGTTCTTC
NA	15	few	TRBV10-3	TRBJ1-3	CAISATGPTGNTIYF	TGTGCCATCAGTGCTACGGGCCCGACTGGAAACACCATATATTTT
NA	14	NA	TRBV9	TRBJ1-1	CASSVVDQNTEAFF	TGTGCCAGCAGCGTAGTGGATCAGAACACTGAAGCTTTCTTT
NA	14	NA	TRBV12-5	TRBJ2-1	CASGLGRLRNEQFF	TGTGCTAGTGGTTTGGGGCGGTTGAGGAATGAGCAGTTCTTC
TRBD1	12	NA	TRBV30	TRBJ1-1	CGSGGGGREAFF	TGTGGCTCAGGGGGGGGTGGCAGAGAAGCTTTCTTT
TRBD1	18	few	TRBV18	TRBJ1-3	CASSSFPGQVAAGNTIYF	TGTGCCAGCTCATCTTTCCCGGGACAGGTCGCAGCTGGAAACACCATATATTTT
NA	13	NA	TRBV19	TRBJ1-6	CASRTLADSPLHF	TGTGCCAGCAGGACCCTAGCGGATTCACCCCTCCACTTT
TRBD2	15	NA	TRBV9	TRBJ2-1	CASSASGTRGYEQFF	TGTGCCAGCAGCGCGAGCGGGACTAGGGGGTATGAGCAGTTCTTC
TRBD1	15	once	TRBV28	TRBJ1-2	CASKVFSGTGAGYTF	TGTGCCAGCAAGGTTTTCTCAGGGACAGGGGCGGGCTACACCTTC
TRBD1	14	NA	TRBV24-1	TRBJ2-1	CATSDGDSYNEQFF	TGTGCCACCAGTGACGGGGACAGTTACAATGAGCAGTTCTTC
TRBD1	15	NA	TRBV9	TRBJ1-2	CASSMGDRGLIGYTF	TGTGCCAGCAGTATGGGGGACAGGGGGTTAATAGGCTACACCTTC
TRBD1	17	once	TRBV5-1	TRBJ2-7	CASSLLGGQGSPYEQYF	TGCGCCAGCAGCTTGTTGGGGGGACAGGGGTCCCCCTACGAGCAGTACTTC
NA	13	once	TRBV29-1	TRBJ2-7	CSVQTGASYEQYF	TGCAGCGTCCAGACAGGAGCATCCTACGAGCAGTACTTC
TRBD1	14	NA	TRBV27	TRBJ1-6	CASTQGGTNSPLHF	TGTGCCAGCACGCAGGGGGGGACTAATTCACCCCTCCACTTT
NA	14	NA	TRBV7-8	TRBJ1-3	CASSLAGVGNTIYF	TGTGCCAGCAGCTTAGCGGGTGTTGGAAACACCATATATTTT
TRBD2	16	NA	TRBV6-2/TRBV6-3	TRBJ2-5	CASSGVGLAPRETQYF	TGTGCCAGCAGTGGAGTGGGACTAGCTCCTCGGGAGACCCAGTACTTC
TRBD1	14	NA	TRBV7-9	TRBJ1-2	CASSSGGTGDGYTF	TGTGCCAGCAGCTCGGGGGGGACAGGAGATGGCTACACCTTC